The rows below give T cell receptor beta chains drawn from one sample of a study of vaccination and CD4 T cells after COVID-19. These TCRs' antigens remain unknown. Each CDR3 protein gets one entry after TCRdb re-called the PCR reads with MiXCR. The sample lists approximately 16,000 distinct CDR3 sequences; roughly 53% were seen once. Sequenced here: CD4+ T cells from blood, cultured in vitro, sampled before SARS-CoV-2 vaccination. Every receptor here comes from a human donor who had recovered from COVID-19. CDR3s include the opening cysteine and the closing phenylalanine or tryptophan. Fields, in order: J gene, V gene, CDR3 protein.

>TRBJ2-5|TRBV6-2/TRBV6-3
CASSYVKGLGETQYF
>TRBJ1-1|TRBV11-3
CASSFRTGDAEAFF
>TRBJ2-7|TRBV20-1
CSARGAGLVYEQYF
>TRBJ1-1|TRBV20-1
CSAGETEAFF
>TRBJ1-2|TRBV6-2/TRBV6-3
CASSSPGSGYTF
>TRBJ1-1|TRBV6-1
CASSQTGTGRAFF
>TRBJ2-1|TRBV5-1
CASTPAGGSGGEQFF
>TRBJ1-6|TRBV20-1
CSARGTGSNSPLHF
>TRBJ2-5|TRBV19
CASSIAETQYF
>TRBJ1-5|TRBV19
CASSRDRDNQPQHF
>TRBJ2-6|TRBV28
CASSPLLRGGANVLTF
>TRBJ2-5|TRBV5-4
CASSLAPGLETQYF